The 10 T cell receptor beta chains listed next were all sequenced from one sample in a study of T cells after yellow fever vaccination. MiXCR was run by TCRdb on the 5' RACE reads, yielding one entry per CDR3 protein. Here the sample spans 450,000 to 550,000 distinct CDR3 sequences, about a fifth being singletons. Here the sequenced sample was PBMCs, taken about 20 days after the first yellow fever vaccination. The receptor source for this set is a man younger than 30 who received the YFV17D yellow fever vaccine.

This clonotype was detected only a few times. The chain uses TRBV11-3 and TRBJ1-1, with D possibly being TRBD1 (5 bases). V shed 1 base and J shed 7 bases, with 13 bases lying between them. Germline-derived CDR1 and CDR2 are SGHNT and YENEEA. CDR3 size: 14 residues. The CDR3 is CASSLGGDIGEAFF. The CDR3 DNA follows: TGTGCCAGCAGCTTAGGGGGGGATATTGGTGAAGCTTTCTTT. The whole variable domain, remainder taken from reference TRBV11-3 and TRBJ1-1, is EAGVVQSPRYKIIEKKQPVAFWCNPISGHNTLYWYLQNLGQGPELLIRYENEEAVDDSQLPKDRFSAERLKGVDSTLKIQPAELGDSAVYLCASSLGGDIGEAFFGQGTRLTVV.

This clonotype was picked up one time. The CDR3 spells CASSPLRGGTQYF. DNA for the CDR3: TGTGCCAGCAGTCCCCTGAGGGGCGGGACCCAGTACTTC. The gene calls are TRBV6-2 or TRBV6-3 and TRBJ2-5; either TRBD1 or TRBD2 may fit D (5 bases each). The CDR3 is 13 amino acids. V dropped 5 bases and J dropped 7 bases, with 14 bases sitting between them. Per germline, CDR1 MNHEY and CDR2 SVGEGT.

Only a few counts were recorded for this clonotype. V and J are TRBV10-3 and TRBJ1-2, with TRBD1 matching over 7 bases. J was trimmed by 5 bases and V by 2 bases; bases with no gene match: 2. This CDR3 is 13 amino acids long. Germline CDR1 and CDR2: ENHRY and SYGVKD. The CDR3 loop is CAISEAQGYGYTF. DNA for the CDR3: TGTGCCATCAGTGAGGCACAGGGGTATGGCTACACCTTC.

In this sample, this clonotype turned up a few times. The chain links TRBV20-1 to TRBJ2-7, with TRBD1 matching over 8 bases. Trimming at V came to 3 bases and at J to 7 bases, leaving 5 bases not matched to a gene. The CDR3 has 12 amino acids. The V gene's germline CDR1 is DFQATT and CDR2 SNEGSKA (reference sequence). CDR3 amino acids: CSASLRGLEQYV. CDR3 nucleotide sequence: TGCAGTGCTAGTCTCAGGGGGCTTGAGCAGTACGTC.

The chain combines TRBV7-9 with TRBJ1-3; possible D gene TRBD1, 5 bases. The CDR3 sequence is 14 residues long. Germline V CDR1 and CDR2: SEHNR, FQNEAQ (reference sequence). V was cut by 6 bases and J by 1 base, with 10 bases left in between. The CDR3 region has the DNA TGTGCCAGCAGGTCGGGGGGATCTGGAAACACCATATATTTT. It translates to CASRSGGSGNTIYF.

CDR3 in amino acids: CASSFPSGRSTGELFF. In DNA, the CDR3 is TGTGCCAGCAGCTTTCCCTCGGGGCGCAGCACCGGGGAGCTGTTTTTT. The chain is built from TRBV7-9 and TRBJ2-2; D may match TRBD1 or TRBD2 (5 bases each). Germline V gene sequence: CDR1 SEHNR, CDR2 FQNEAQ (reference sequence). V was trimmed by 3 bases and J by 4 bases, leaving 15 bases between them. The CDR3 runs to 16 residues.

This clonotype was counted only a few times. The V and J genes are TRBV20-1 and TRBJ2-1; D is unresolved. There are 15 residues in the CDR3. Germline-derived CDR1 and CDR2 are DFQATT and SNEGSKA (reference sequence). Trimming took off 1 base at V and 2 bases at J, with 12 bases between the two ends. As DNA, the CDR3 is TGCAGTGCTAGAGCGCACCTAAAGGCCTACAATGAGCAGTTCTTC. Amino acids: CSARAHLKAYNEQFF.

This clonotype showed up just a few times. V gene TRBV27 combines with J gene TRBJ1-5; D not resolved. Germline CDR1 is MNHEY and CDR2 is SMNVEV (reference sequence). This CDR3 has 13 residues. Trimming shortened V by 5 bases and J by 5 bases, and 10 bases separated the two germline ends. CDR3 loop: CASSQRRDQPQHF. The CDR3 DNA is TGTGCCAGCAGTCAACGGAGGGATCAGCCCCAGCATTTT.

This clonotype was seen a few times. The J gene is TRBJ2-5, the V gene TRBV2; D not resolved. The CDR3 runs to 12 residues. Trimming left V 3 bases short and J 8 bases short, with 10 bases between. Per the germline V gene, CDR1 is SNHLY and CDR2 is FYNNEI. CDR3 protein: CASSDRKGTQYF. In nucleotides, the CDR3 is TGTGCCAGCAGTGATCGGAAGGGCACCCAGTACTTC.

The sample holds a few counts of this clonotype. This chain uses TRBV20-1 with TRBJ2-3, with 12 bases aligning to TRBD2. Germline V lookup: CDR1 DFQATT, CDR2 SNEGSKA (reference sequence). CDR3 length equals 16 residues. With V trimmed by 7 bases and J by 2 bases, 10 bases remained unmatched. The DNA of the CDR3 is TGCAGTGTTCCCGGACTAGCGGGGAAGACCACAGATACGCAGTATTTT. The encoded protein is CSVPGLAGKTTDTQYF.